These 11 T cell receptor beta chains originate from one sample sequenced in a study of HIV-infected patients and healthy controls. Reverse transcription used around 500 ng RNA and constant-region primers for alpha and beta. Each of the alpha and beta chains got its own library through chain-specific third strand synthesis with indices. TCRdb reprocessed the 5' RACE reads via MiXCR and lists one record per CDR3 protein. The data show about 17,000 distinct CDR3 sequences, around 5.5% seen once. No cell fractionation was done, so the repertoire covers all unsorted peripheral blood T cells. Sequenced: blood. Every receptor here comes from an adult in good health.

This clonotype has at least ten counts. The chain has TRBV11-1 and TRBJ1-2, with a tentative D call TRBD1 (5 bases). The ends were cut back, 0 bases at V and 3 bases at J, with 17 bases in the middle. The CDR3 covers 17 residues. Germline assignment: CDR1 SGHAT and CDR2 FQDESV (reference sequence). The CDR3 protein is CASSLAATTDRDYGYTF. In DNA, the CDR3 is TGTGCCAGCAGCTTAGCCGCAACGACAGACAGAGACTATGGCTACACCTTC.

In its sample, this clonotype ranks as medium-sized. The chain combines TRBV12-3 or TRBV12-4 with TRBJ2-2; D remains ambiguous. The CDR3 has 13 amino acids. The V and J ends lost 2 bases and 6 bases respectively, with 7 bases between them. The CDR3 coding sequence is TGTGCCAGCAGTTTAACACGGGCCGGGGAGCTGTTTTTT. This sequence encodes CASSLTRAGELFF.

This clonotype was seen many times. Germline and junction disagree at one end, which may indicate a read error. V gene TRBV6-5 combines with J gene TRBJ2-3, with D perhaps matching TRBD1 (5 bases). This CDR3 comprises 16 residues. The germline CDR1 and CDR2 sequences are MNHEY and SVGAGI. The CDR3 loop is CANSYTSRQSTDTQYF. CDR3 coding DNA: TGTGCCAACAGTTACACATCTCGACAGAGCACAGATACGCAGTATTTT.

This clonotype was counted ten times or more. This sequence joins TRBV29-1 and TRBJ1-5; D may be TRBD1 (5 bases). The germline V gene has CDR1 SQVTM and CDR2 ANQGSEA. V was trimmed by 6 bases and J by 1 base, leaving 7 bases between them. The CDR3 is made up of 12 amino acids. The CDR3 spells CSVRQSNQPQHF. CDR3 DNA sequence: TGCAGCGTCAGACAGAGCAATCAGCCCCAGCATTTT.

This clonotype is termed medium-sized. The chain couples TRBV12-5 to TRBJ1-1; TRBD1 matches at 8 bases. Losses at the gene ends were 10 bases for V and 4 bases for J; bases not matched to a gene: 26. The length of the CDR3 is 19 residues. In germline, CDR1 is LGHNT, CDR2 FRNRAP. CDR3 nucleotides: TGTGCTACCAGGACAGGGTCACAACTTGACATACGATGCATCACTGAAGCTTTCTTT. Encoded protein: CATRTGSQLDIRCITEAFF.

This clonotype was detected many times. The chain has TRBV28 and TRBJ2-7; 10 nucleotides line up with TRBD1. The V and J ends lost 6 bases and 3 bases, in that order; junction bases with no gene match: 8. Per germline, CDR1 MDHEN and CDR2 SYDVKM. This CDR3 region has 15 residues. CDR3 region: CASSLYGDRGYEQYF. DNA of the CDR3: TGTGCCAGCAGCCTATACGGGGACAGGGGCTACGAGCAGTACTTC.

This clonotype was recorded many times. CDR3 protein: CASKAQPNTEAFF. CDR3 sequence (DNA): TGTGCCAGCAAAGCACAACCGAACACTGAAGCTTTCTTT. The chain links TRBV2 to TRBJ1-1; D unresolved. The germline CDR1 and CDR2 sequences are SNHLY and FYNNEI. CDR3 size: 13 residues. The ends were cut back, 7 bases at V and 1 base at J, with 10 bases in the middle.

The rearrangement joins TRBV20-1 to TRBJ1-1, with unresolved D. Germline V gene lookup returns CDR1 DFQATT and CDR2 SNEGSKA (reference sequence). CDR3 length: 11 residues. The V end was cut by 6 bases, the J end by 11 bases, with 16 bases between. The CDR3 is CSAAQSGGAFF. The CDR3 bases are TGCAGTGCGGCCCAATCAGGTGGGGCTTTCTTT.

This clonotype was counted at least ten times. The rearrangement joins TRBV12-3 or TRBV12-4 to TRBJ1-4; 9 bases match TRBD1. The CDR3 runs to 14 residues. The junction had 3 bases not matched to a gene; V was cut back by 5 bases and J by 5 bases. CDR3 protein: CASSPDRGNEKLFF. DNA of the CDR3: TGTGCCAGCAGTCCCGACAGGGGGAATGAAAAACTGTTTTTT.

In its sample, this clonotype was seen many times. The chain has TRBV10-3 and TRBJ1-4; no reliable D call. CDR1 and CDR2 from the germline V gene are ENHRY and SYGVKD. Trimming shortened V by 0 bases and J by 8 bases, and 10 bases separated the two germline ends. The CDR3 contains 14 residues. CDR3 region: CAISESEENEKLFF. The CDR3 DNA sequence: TGTGCCATCAGTGAGTCAGAGGAGAACGAAAAACTGTTTTTT.

Ten or more counts support this clonotype. The CDR3 bases are TGCAGCGTCCAGTTCACCGGGGAGCTGTTTTTT. This gives the protein CSVQFTGELFF. V and J are TRBV29-1 and TRBJ2-2; D not resolved. The CDR3 is 11 residues long. V shed 6 bases and J shed 4 bases, with 6 bases lying between them. CDR1 is SQVTM, CDR2 ANQGSEA, per germline.